This T cell receptor (beta chain) stems from a study of blood T cell repertoires in COVID-19. About the research overall: The study drew acute and convalescent COVID-19 samples from the United States, Italy and Spain. Sources were T cells, B-cell-depleted T cells, or PBMCs; the material itself was cDNA or gDNA.

Under the authors' procedure: Estimates of nucleated cell counts were drawn from the amplification of reference gene primers. The method was immunoSEQ multiplex PCR; TCRdb's version includes in-frame clones alone and lacks a portion of them. V and J calls and clone size follow that table, whereas D and trimming were derived from the DNA. The sample consists of roughly 160,000 clones, just over 90% of them appearing once. V dropped 6 bases and J dropped 0 bases, with 8 bases sitting between them. The CDR3 totals 13 residues. The germline gives CDR1 KGHDR, CDR2 SFDVKD. V usage is TRBV24-1 and J usage is TRBJ2-7, with D perhaps matching TRBD1 (6 bases). The sequencing input was peripheral blood. The TCR sequence derives from a man aged 18 to 29 with acute or convalescent COVID-19. CDR3 residues: CATSQGSSYEQYF. CDR3 in DNA: TGTGCCACCAGTCAGGGGAGCTCCTACGAGCAGTACTTC.